These 32 T cell receptor beta chains came from one sample sequenced in a study of cytomegalovirus exposure and HLA in healthy donors. The study ran its PCR with 60 Vbeta and 13 Jbeta primers. Profiled with immunoSEQ multiplex PCR; TCRdb holds only in-frame clones, not every one. The sample includes approximately 140,000 clones. Sequenced material: PBMCs. These receptors were obtained from a woman aged 40 to 50 in good health and CMV-seronegative.

The chain joins TRBV9 to TRBJ1-1, with a possible D match to TRBD1 (5 bases). The CDR3 is made up of 15 amino acids. Germline V gives CDR1 SGDLS, CDR2 YYNGEE. Trimming took 4 bases from V and 3 from J, leaving 16 bases between them. CDR3: CASSTPPGGDTEAFF. The CDR3 DNA reads as TGTGCCAGCAGCACCCCCCCCGGGGGAGACACTGAAGCTTTCTTT. Complete variable domain (other parts from reference TRBV9 and TRBJ1-1): DSGVTQTPKHLITATGQRVTLRCSPRSGDLSVYWYQQSLDQGLQFLIQYYNGEERAKGNILERFSAQQFPDLHSELNLSSLELGDSALYFCASSTPPGGDTEAFFGQGTRLTVV.

The chain has TRBV9 and TRBJ2-2; 9 nucleotides line up with TRBD1. The CDR3 spans 15 residues. Germline values: CDR1 SGDLS, CDR2 YYNGEE. Trimming took 3 bases from V and 14 from J; bases not matched to a gene: 14. The CDR3 DNA is TGTGCCAGCAGCGCTTTCGGACAGGGGACTTCCTTTCTGTTTTTT. It is translated as CASSAFGQGTSFLFF.

V is TRBV10-2 and J is TRBJ1-1; no firm D call. Germline-derived CDR1 and CDR2 are WSHSY and SAAADI. V was trimmed by 3 bases and J by 2 bases, leaving 7 bases between them. This CDR3 contains 13 residues. The CDR3 DNA reads as TGCGCCAGCAGTGAAACGGTTAACACTGAAGCTTTCTTT. Translation gives CASSETVNTEAFF.

The genes are TRBV7-9 and TRBJ2-7; 9 nucleotides agree with TRBD1. The CDR3 is made up of 17 amino acids. V dropped 0 bases and J dropped 4; count of bases not matched to a gene: 10. The germline CDR1 and CDR2 sequences are SEHNR and FQNEAQ (reference sequence). CDR3 sequence: CASSLASQGTGPYEQYF. The CDR3, as DNA: TGTGCCAGCAGCTTAGCAAGTCAGGGGACAGGGCCGTACGAGCAGTACTTC.

The rearrangement joins TRBV5-1 to TRBJ2-1; 14 bases are a match to TRBD2. The germline V gene has CDR1 SGHRS and CDR2 YFSETQ. The V gene end was trimmed by 4 bases and the J gene end by 0 bases; junction bases not matched to a gene: 9. CDR3 size: 19 residues. The CDR3 region is CASSVPGLAGANSYNEQFF. CDR3 in DNA: TGCGCCAGCAGCGTACCGGGACTAGCGGGGGCCAACTCCTACAATGAGCAGTTCTTC.

The gene calls are TRBV6-5 and TRBJ2-7, with 7 positions matching TRBD2. CDR3 length: 15 amino acids. Germline V lookup: CDR1 MNHEY, CDR2 SVGAGI. V trimming: 0 bases; J trimming: 5 bases; junction bases outside the gene matches: 7. This chain's CDR3 is CASSYSMGGGDEQYV. As DNA, the CDR3 is TGTGCCAGCAGTTACTCGATGGGCGGGGGAGACGAGCAGTACGTC.

CDR3 coding DNA: TGCGCCAGCAGCACCGGGACTAGCGTCCGCACAGATACGCAGTATTTT. This translates into CASSTGTSVRTDTQYF. The chain uses TRBV5-1 and TRBJ2-3, with TRBD2 matching 10 bases. V was pared by 4 bases and J by 1 base, with 6 bases of the junction left unmatched. Germline lookup yields CDR1 SGHRS and CDR2 YFSETQ. This CDR3 is built from 16 residues.

The rearrangement joins TRBV18 to TRBJ1-2; D is uncertain. This CDR3 comprises 14 residues. CDR1 and CDR2 from the germline V gene are KGHSH and LQKENI. Trimming took off 2 bases at V and 3 bases at J, with 10 bases between the two ends. DNA for the CDR3: TGTGCCAGCTCACCAGCGGAGGGTCACTATGGCTACACCTTC. It yields the protein CASSPAEGHYGYTF.

The chain links TRBV7-3 to TRBJ2-1; tentatively, D is TRBD2 (5 bases). Looked up from germline, CDR1 is SGHTA and CDR2 is FQGTGA. The ends were cut back, 5 bases at V and 1 base at J, with 21 bases in the middle. This CDR3 comprises 18 residues. The CDR3 reads CASSRRGGQPQSYNEQFF. The CDR3 region has the DNA TGTGCCAGCAGCCGACGCGGAGGCCAACCCCAATCCTACAATGAGCAGTTCTTC. Complete variable domain (other parts from reference TRBV7-3 and TRBJ2-1): GAGVSQTPSNKVTEKGKYVELRCDPISGHTALYWYRQSLGQGPEFLIYFQGTGAADDSGLPNDRFFAVRPEGSVSTLKIQRTERGDSAVYLCASSRRGGQPQSYNEQFFGPGTRLTVL.

V is TRBV5-4 and J is TRBJ1-1; 7 nucleotides agree with TRBD1. The CDR3 runs to 16 residues. The junction had 12 bases not matched to a gene; V was cut back by 4 bases and J by 3 bases. Looked up from germline, CDR1 is SGHNT and CDR2 is YYREEE (reference sequence). CDR3 amino acids: CASSPWGRGVDTEAFF. CDR3 DNA: TGTGCCAGCAGCCCGTGGGGCAGGGGGGTTGACACTGAAGCTTTCTTT.

The gene calls are TRBV10-3 and TRBJ1-5, with unresolved D. This CDR3 has 14 residues. The V gene lost 3 bases and the J gene lost 3 bases, with 9 bases spanning the gap. Germline loops: CDR1 ENHRY, CDR2 SYGVKD. The CDR3 sequence: CAISDPSYNQPQHF. In DNA form, the CDR3 reads TGTGCCATCAGTGACCCCAGTTACAATCAGCCCCAGCATTTT.

V and J are TRBV4-1 and TRBJ2-2; TRBD2 is a possible D gene (5 bases). This CDR3 has 14 residues. V lost 1 base to trimming and J lost 7 bases, with 10 bases between them. Germline V gene lookup returns CDR1 MGHRA and CDR2 YSYEKL. The CDR3 DNA reads TGCGCCAGCAGCCAAGGTTCGGAGGTCGGGGAGCTGTTTTTT. Translation gives CASSQGSEVGELFF.

The V and J genes are TRBV11-2 and TRBJ2-3; 9 bases match TRBD2. This CDR3 spans 16 amino acids. The germline CDR1 and CDR2 sequences are SGHAT and FQNNGV. After removal of 8 bases from V and 6 bases from J, the junction contained 15 bases not matched to a gene. The CDR3 DNA reads TGTGCCAGCGGGGAGGCTAGCGGGGTTTTGACGGATACGCAGTATTTT. Residues: CASGEASGVLTDTQYF. The full variable domain, completed using reference TRBV11-2 and TRBJ2-3, is EAGVAQSPRYKIIEKRQSVAFWCNPISGHATLYWYQQILGQGPKLLIQFQNNGVVDDSQLPKDRFSAERLKGVDSTLKIQPAKLEDSAVYLCASGEASGVLTDTQYFGPGTRLTVL.

With respect to this clone: At one boundary the junction diverges from the germline segment, which might be a read error. The chain employs TRBV5-1 and TRBJ2-5, with TRBD2 identical over 9 bases. Looked up from germline, CDR1 is SGHRS and CDR2 is YFSETQ. There are 15 residues in the CDR3. The CDR3 loop reads CASREVAGAQGTQYF. CDR3 DNA: TGCGCCAGCAGGGAGGTAGCGGGGGCCCAAGGGACCCAGTACTTC.

The chain links TRBV10-3 to TRBJ2-7, with TRBD1 as a possible D gene (5 bases). Trimming shortened V by 3 bases and J by 6 bases, and 12 bases separated the two germline ends. The CDR3 contains 13 residues. Germline CDR1 ENHRY, CDR2 SYGVKD. The CDR3 sequence: CAISDRAPVEQYF. CDR3 bases: TGTGCCATCAGTGACAGGGCTCCTGTCGAGCAGTACTTC.

The CDR3 sequence: CASSLDRVRGKGYTF. The CDR3 region has the DNA TGTGCCAGCAGCTTAGACAGGGTGAGGGGTAAGGGCTACACCTTC. The chain links TRBV7-2 to TRBJ1-2; a weak D match, TRBD1 (6 bases). The CDR3 loop spans 15 amino acids. Germline V lookup: CDR1 SGHTA, CDR2 FQGNSA. Trimming left V 1 base short and J 8 bases short, with 17 bases between. Filled out from reference TRBV7-2 and TRBJ1-2, the complete variable domain reads GAGVSQSPSNKVTEKGKDVELRCDPISGHTALYWYRQSLGQGLEFLIYFQGNSAPDKSGLPSDRFSAERTGGSVSTLTIQRTQQEDSAVYLCASSLDRVRGKGYTFGSGTRLTVV.

The chain links TRBV5-4 to TRBJ2-1; no firm D call. Trimming shortened V by 2 bases and J by 3 bases, and 6 bases separated the two germline ends. Germline V gene data show CDR1 as SGHNT and CDR2 as YYREEE (reference sequence). The CDR3 runs to 13 residues. The CDR3 region is CASSLELYNEQFF. CDR3 coding DNA: TGTGCCAGCAGCTTAGAACTCTACAATGAGCAGTTCTTC.

The chain joins TRBV7-9 to TRBJ2-7; 9 positions match TRBD1. The germline gives CDR1 SEHNR, CDR2 FQNEAQ (reference sequence). This CDR3 comprises 16 residues. J gave up 0 bases and V 5 bases, and 8 bases lay outside the gene matches. CDR3 loop: CASSPRGQGASYEQYF. CDR3 in DNA: TGTGCCAGCAGCCCGAGGGGACAGGGCGCCTCCTACGAGCAGTACTTC.

The rearrangement uses TRBV18 and TRBJ2-1; TRBD1 agrees at 11 bases. The germline gives CDR1 KGHSH, CDR2 LQKENI. The CDR3 contains 16 residues. The J segment lost 7 bases and the V segment lost 3 bases, leaving 8 bases of the junction unmatched. CDR3 nucleotides: TGTGCCAGCTCACCCGTCATTGGGACAGGGGGGAATGAGCAGTTCTTC. Residues: CASSPVIGTGGNEQFF.

The genes are TRBV4-2 and TRBJ2-3; 7 nucleotides line up with TRBD2. Trimming removed 1 base from V and 7 bases from J; junction bases left unmatched: 17. The V gene's germline CDR1 is LGHNA and CDR2 YNFKEQ. The CDR3 spans 18 residues. CDR3 region: CASSQGAGEHLEGYTQYF. The CDR3, as DNA: TGTGCCAGCAGCCAAGGGGCGGGGGAGCATCTTGAGGGATATACGCAGTATTTT.

This rearrangement joins TRBV19 to TRBJ2-7; TRBD1 aligns across 11 bases. The CDR3 has 14 amino acids. V trimming: 5 bases; J trimming: 3 bases; junction bases outside the gene matches: 3. The germline V gene encodes CDR1 LNHDA and CDR2 SQIVND (reference sequence). The CDR3 region is CASSAGTGGYEQYF. Here the CDR3 DNA reads TGTGCCAGTAGTGCCGGGACAGGGGGCTACGAGCAGTACTTC.

The chain couples TRBV5-1 to TRBJ1-1, with D unresolved. V lost 3 bases, J lost 4 bases, and 10 bases lay in between. The CDR3 extends over 13 amino acids. CDR1 and CDR2 (germline): SGHRS, YFSETQ. The CDR3 DNA is TGCGCCAGCAGCTATAACAGCGGCACTGAAGCTTTCTTT. Amino acid sequence: CASSYNSGTEAFF. Full variable domain (outside the CDR3, taken from reference TRBV5-1 and TRBJ1-1): KAGVTQTPRYLIKTRGQQVTLSCSPISGHRSVSWYQQTPGQGLQFLFEYFSETQRNKGNFPGRFSGRQFSNSRSEMNVSTLELGDSALYLCASSYNSGTEAFFGQGTRLTVV.

The chain joins TRBV27 to TRBJ2-1; D might be TRBD1 (5 bases). The length of the CDR3 is 17 residues. V dropped 5 bases and J dropped 3 bases, with 20 bases sitting between them. Per the germline V gene, CDR1 is MNHEY and CDR2 is SMNVEV (reference sequence). The CDR3 loop reads CASSRSTADTSYNEQFF. As DNA, the CDR3 is TGTGCCAGCAGTCGTTCGACGGCGGACACGAGCTACAATGAGCAGTTCTTC.

This chain uses TRBV2 with TRBJ1-3; D uncertain. CDR3 length: 15 amino acids. V was pared by 4 bases and J by 0 bases, with 10 bases between. Germline CDR1 SNHLY, CDR2 FYNNEI. DNA of the CDR3: TGTGCCAGCAGTGTGAGGGCTTACTCTGGAAACACCATATATTTT. It specifies CASSVRAYSGNTIYF. The entire variable domain, with the rest obtained from reference TRBV2 and TRBJ1-3, is as follows: EPEVTQTPSHQVTQMGQEVILRCVPISNHLYFYWYRQILGQKVEFLVSFYNNEISEKSEIFDDQFSVERPDGSNFTLKIRSTKLEDSAMYFCASSVRAYSGNTIYFGEGSWLTVV.

The chain is built from TRBV11-2 and TRBJ2-2; TRBD2 matches 11 bases. Germline V lookup: CDR1 SGHAT, CDR2 FQNNGV. V lost 6 bases, J lost 7 bases, and 7 bases stayed unmatched. The CDR3 is 15 amino acids. As DNA, the CDR3 is TGTGCCAGCAGAGTGGGACTAGCGGATCTCGGGGAGCTGTTTTTT. Translating gives CASRVGLADLGELFF. The full variable domain, completed using reference TRBV11-2 and TRBJ2-2, is EAGVAQSPRYKIIEKRQSVAFWCNPISGHATLYWYQQILGQGPKLLIQFQNNGVVDDSQLPKDRFSAERLKGVDSTLKIQPAKLEDSAVYLCASRVGLADLGELFFGEGSRLTVL.

The chain links TRBV9 to TRBJ1-2; 9 bases fit TRBD1. The CDR3 loop spans 14 amino acids. Germline values: CDR1 SGDLS, CDR2 YYNGEE. The trim removed 5 bases at V and 4 bases at J, leaving 6 bases unmatched. The DNA for the CDR3 is TGTGCCAGCAGGGGGGACAGGGCCCCCTATGGCTACACCTTC. This gives the protein CASRGDRAPYGYTF.

The rearrangement uses TRBV28 and TRBJ1-2; 8 nucleotides agree with TRBD1. The V gene end was trimmed by 1 base and the J gene end by 8 bases; junction bases not matched to a gene: 6. This CDR3 comprises 14 residues. Germline CDR1 is MDHEN and CDR2 is SYDVKM. The CDR3 nucleotides are TGTGCCAGCAGTTTATATCCAGGGGGCGAGGGCTACACCTTC. The encoded protein is CASSLYPGGEGYTF.

Of note for this clone: Additional DNA sequences in this sample encode the identical CDR3. The rearrangement uses TRBV5-6 and TRBJ1-2; possible D gene TRBD1, 5 bases. This CDR3 contains 13 residues. Germline V gene sequence: CDR1 SGHDT, CDR2 YYEEEE. Trimming pared 2 bases from V and 6 bases from J, leaving 11 bases between. The chain's CDR3 is CASSFRERDGYTF. CDR3 DNA sequence: TGTGCCAGCAGCTTCAGGGAACGGGATGGCTACACCTTC. Variable domain in full (rest from reference TRBV5-6 and TRBJ1-2): DAGVTQSPTHLIKTRGQQVTLRCSPKSGHDTVSWYQQALGQGPQFIFQYYEEEERQRGNFPDRFSGHQFPNYSSELNVNALLLGDSALYLCASSFRERDGYTFGSGTRLTVV.

V is TRBV19 and J is TRBJ2-1, with TRBD2 matching over 13 bases. Unmatched junction bases numbered 5, after V lost 6 bases and J lost 6 bases. CDR1 LNHDA and CDR2 SQIVND come from the germline V gene (reference sequence). The CDR3 contains 15 residues. The CDR3 here is CASSWRTSGGNEQFF. CDR3 nucleotides: TGTGCCAGTAGCTGGAGGACTAGCGGGGGCAATGAGCAGTTCTTC.

The DNA for the CDR3 is TGTGCCAGTAGTCCCCAAGGGGGAGATGAGCAGTTCTTC. It is translated as CASSPQGGDEQFF. The chain combines TRBV19 with TRBJ2-1, with a possible D match to TRBD1 (6 bases). CDR1 LNHDA and CDR2 SQIVND come from the germline V gene (reference sequence). The CDR3 contains 13 residues. Trimming removed 5 bases from V and 8 bases from J, with 13 bases in between.

The gene calls are TRBV5-1 and TRBJ2-1; weak D call: TRBD2 (5 bases). Trimming took 3 bases from V and 10 from J, leaving 8 bases between them. Germline V CDR1 and CDR2: SGHRS, YFSETQ. There are 11 residues in the CDR3. The CDR3, as DNA: TGCGCCAGCAGCTCCCGGGAAGAGCAGTTCTTC. This encodes CASSSREEQFF.

The chain joins TRBV7-9 to TRBJ1-1, with unresolved D. CDR1 and CDR2 from the germline V gene are SEHNR and FQNEAQ (reference sequence). With 5 bases removed from V and 3 bases from J, the gap between germline ends came to 13 bases. The length of the CDR3 is 14 residues. The chain's CDR3 is CASSRTRVDTEAFF. Written as DNA, the CDR3 is TGTGCCAGCAGCCGAACCCGGGTCGACACTGAAGCTTTCTTT.